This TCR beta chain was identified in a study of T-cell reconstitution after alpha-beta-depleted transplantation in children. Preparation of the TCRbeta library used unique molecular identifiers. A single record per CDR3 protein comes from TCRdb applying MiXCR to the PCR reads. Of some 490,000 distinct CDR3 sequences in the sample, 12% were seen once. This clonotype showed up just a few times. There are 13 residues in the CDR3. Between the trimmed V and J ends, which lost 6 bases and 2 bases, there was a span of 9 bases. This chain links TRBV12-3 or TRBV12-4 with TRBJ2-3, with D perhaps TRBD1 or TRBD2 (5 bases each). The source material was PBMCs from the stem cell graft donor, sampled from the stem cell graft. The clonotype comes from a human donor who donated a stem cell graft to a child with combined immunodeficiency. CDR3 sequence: CASSRGYTDTQYF. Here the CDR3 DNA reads TGTGCCAGCAGCCGGGGCTACACAGATACGCAGTATTTT.